One TCR beta chain is described in this entry. Its antigen is unidentified. The data were taken from a study of OX40 agonist ivuxolimab in advanced cancers. Study summary: Patients received ivuxolimab, an agonistic anti-OX40 (CD134) antibody. Patients got intravenous ivuxolimab at 0.01 to 10 mg/kg every 2 weeks.

The CDR3 extends over 16 amino acids. J lost 6 bases, V lost 5 bases, and 17 bases had no gene match. Per germline, CDR1 SGHDT and CDR2 YYEEEE. Study results and caveats: Dosing at 0.1 to 3.0 mg/kg was accompanied by clonal expansion of CD4+ and CD8+ blood T cells by week 6.

Profiled with immunoSEQ multiplex PCR; TCRdb holds only in-frame clones, not every one. The data show tens of thousands of clones, about 73% seen once. The receptor was isolated from an adult with an advanced solid tumor such as melanoma, head and neck, liver or kidney cancer. The chain joins TRBV5-6 to TRBJ2-7; 7 positions agree with TRBD1. The sample in question was CD4+ or CD8+ T cells sorted from blood, obtained in a trial of the OX40 agonist ivuxolimab. DNA of the CDR3: TGTGCCAGCAGTTTGCAGGGGGTCGAGAAGCGCTTCGAGCAGTACTTC. Protein product: CASSLQGVEKRFEQYF.